The entry that follows covers one TCR beta chain sequence. This clonotype is regarded as large (0.1 to 1%). Its antigen target is currently unknown. Within one base of it there is no much larger clone, and no base qualities were kept. SuperScript III was used to reverse transcribe 500 ng RNA with primers targeting the alpha and beta constant regions. Separate libraries for the alpha and beta chains were generated through chain-specific third strand synthesis that incorporated multiplexing indices. The protocol used a single primer pair to amplify all rearrangements within a chain, which avoided primer bias, and attached molecular barcodes to each cDNA molecule. The SP2 sequencing primer site and a random hexamer were carried on a 5' RACE adapter, to which purified cDNA was joined by T4 RNA Ligase 1. Second strand synthesis was primed from the SP2 site with Phusion polymerase, using slow temperature ramps to favor optimal annealing. Each molecule's 12-nucleotide barcode consisted of two random hexamer sequences, both added before amplification and joined together. A brief initial PCR introduced P5 and P7 adapter elements together with a second index, and a roughly 23-cycle amplification PCR using P5s and P7 primers was subsequently performed. In total the libraries went through roughly 30 PCR cycles, after which the libraries were quantified on a Qubit, sized on a Bioanalyzer, and diluted to around 3.9 nM. Normalized libraries were sequenced on an Illumina MiSeq with 2 x 250 paired-end kits. Into about 10 ul Tris-Cl, the reverse transcription reactions were eluted following cleanup on MinElute columns. Adapter ligations ran for over 20 hours at 16 degrees C and were afterwards cleaned with AMPure XP beads at a 1:1 ratio. On the authors' methods: A modified Decombinator that output V, J, insert and barcode information was used to process the demultiplexed FASTQ files. Sequences sharing a barcode but differing from the dominant sequence were discarded as errors, and barcodes clustered at Levenshtein distance 3 were counted to estimate original cDNA molecules. The R packages ineq, vegan, igraph and RCytoscape were used for downstream analyses, together with IMGT nomenclature and CDR3 definitions. V gene usage was calculated across distinct sequences, with every TCR tallied a single time to avoid skew from clonal expansion. Unique CDR3 amino acid sequences within a donor were connected in similarity networks whenever two sequences differed by a single Levenshtein edit. Published HIV-specific CDR3s (approximately 84 alpha, 702 beta) and CMV-specific CDR3s (under 14 alpha, 200 to 300 beta) were assembled and queried against the repertoires. Random subsampling to size-matched repertoires demonstrated that the decreased diversity in patients did not result from their lower sequence numbers. Using fastp at Q25 and MiXCR, TCRdb reprocessed the public reads and kept productive beta chains. Duplicate CDR3 protein sequences are folded into a single record with the most common DNA and genes. The V and J calls were determined by TCRdb, not by the authors. The sample records about 14,000 distinct CDR3 sequences, about 12% of which are singletons. Of the sample, roughly 37% falls within the top ten clones.

Follow-up blood from HIV-infected patients was collected roughly three months, about 14 weeks, after antiretroviral therapy began. Whole blood was used without cell fractionation, so the repertoire reflected all unsorted peripheral T cells. An approximately 2.3 ml sample of peripheral blood was drawn into Tempus tubes for RNA extraction. Patients were deemed ineligible for enrollment if they had febrile or AIDS-related illness, tumors, hepatitis B or C coinfection, immunomodulatory therapy, recent vaccination or treatment interruptions. Residual genomic DNA was removed with the TURBO-DNase kit and globin mRNA was depleted with GLOBINclear. These data originate in a study of HIV-infected patients and healthy controls (dated by TCRdb to 2013 to 2016). Study-level background: Although they stayed below normal ranges, CD4 counts in most of the 16 patients rose modestly but significantly after three months of therapy. No consistent shift in CD8 counts was seen during early therapy, whereas a slight rise was seen in the CD4:CD8 ratio. Viral load became undetectable in about 75% of the 16 patients by the second bleed and in all patients after a further year of therapy. Overall T-cell lymphocytopenia was not observed in the patients, and no significant difference from controls was found in total CDR3 counts per chain. The question the study tested was whether immune perturbation and reconstitution could be captured by deep TCR repertoire sequencing of small blood samples from HIV patients.

The CDR3, from cysteine to phenylalanine, totals 15 residues. Of all the DNA, just the CDR3 is kept, 45 bases in frame from base 1. V loses 4 bases of germline sequence and J loses 6 bases, and the interval between the two ends is 19 bases. Based on the germline V gene, the CDR1 and CDR2 sequences are SGDLS and YYNGEE. Summary of the overall study and its limitations: HIV-infected repertoires showed significantly elevated mean Gini indices relative to controls, which possibly reflects oligoclonality. Unequal numbers of distinct sequences between patients and controls complicated comparisons, and size-matching overweighted rare events from HIV-infected data. Size-matched repertoire data did not replicate the apparent post-therapy recovery of the Gini index in HIV-infected patients. Significantly different mean usage between HIV-infected patients and controls was observed for eight alpha and eight beta V genes. Compared with untreated HIV+ repertoires, healthy control repertoires had roughly threefold more distinct CDR3s and higher Shannon diversity. The observed differences in diversity were not explained by the slight differences in age and sex profiles between the study cohorts. Sequencing depth was restricted by the use of whole blood, which also prevented the dynamics of distinct T-cell subpopulations from being separated. During therapy, HIV-associated CDR3s significantly decreased in frequency, while CMV-associated CDR3s did not change significantly, though most became more frequent. HLA typing of donors was not performed in the study. Treated samples reflected only around 14 weeks of therapy, arguably too short to observe immune reconstitution given low adult thymic output. The pairing of alpha and beta chains was not determined in the samples. Alpha-chain CDR3s from MAIT cells occurred at high frequency in healthy controls but were severely depleted in HIV+ repertoires. A major limit on how widely the findings apply, in the view of the authors, was that only sixteen HIV-infected individuals were processed. More CDR3s were shared between individuals among healthy controls than among HIV+ patients, as measured by Jaccard index and by the count of highly shared sequences.

The chain joins TRBV9 to TRBJ1-1; the best D guess is TRBD1, with 6 bases matching. The clonotype was recovered from an adult with HIV infection. The donor label of this sample is uncertain. The sample consisted of blood, taken during antiretroviral therapy. The encoded CDR3 is CASSKGGNDGPEAFF. The bases read TGTGCCAGCAGCAAAGGGGGTAATGATGGGCCTGAAGCTTTCTTT.